This T cell receptor (beta chain) comes out of a study of regulatory T cells in long-lasting Graves disease. This clonotype was seen at least ten times. HTBI primers from iRepertoire and Arm-PCR of CDR3 regions yielded the TCR beta libraries. MiXCR was run by TCRdb on the multiplex PCR reads, yielding one entry per CDR3 protein. The repertoire holds 350,000 to 450,000 distinct CDR3 sequences, under 15% seen once, with 16% in the top ten. Regarding time point: newly diagnosed GD, antithyroid drugs for less than 3 months. RNA from PBMCs was the source of the TCR library. The germline V gene has CDR1 GTSNPN and CDR2 SVGIG (reference sequence). Deletions cut 3 bases from V and 2 bases from J, with 8 bases between. This CDR3 is built from 12 residues. These data also featured in a second study, about T cells in Graves' hyperthyroidism and ophthalmopathy.

The chain is built from TRBV30 and TRBJ2-7; a weak D match, TRBD2 (5 bases). This clonotype was obtained from a woman aged 25 to 39 with Graves disease. The sample was peripheral blood mononuclear cells (PBMCs), taken at new diagnosis, from a patient treated with antithyroid drugs. The CDR3 region is CAWSGVPYEQYF. The CDR3 nucleotides are TGTGCCTGGAGCGGGGTACCCTACGAGCAGTACTTC.